Listed here is a single T cell receptor beta chain. Its antigen is undetermined. Using immunoSEQ multiplex PCR, the repertoire was profiled, and TCRdb retains in-frame clones only, with some absent. This table has 130,000 to 150,000 clones, roughly 87% appearing once. This sample stems from a study of T cell responses to AZD1222 COVID-19 vaccine. General study findings and limits: Nearly half of spike-specific TCRs reportedly target variant regions that are unmutated in the B.1.351 and B.1.1.7 variants. Clonal diversity was possibly underestimated, and the donors were mostly white British, with more females. Among vaccine-associated CD4 TCRs, coverage spanned spike, with dominance at 160-218 and 743-854. Baseline seropositives among AZD1222 recipients totaled only five to seven.

The CDR3 loop spans 15 amino acids. Trimming at V came to 4 bases and at J to 9 bases, leaving 8 bases not matched to a gene. Germline assignment: CDR1 LNHDA and CDR2 SQIVND (reference sequence). The TCR comes from an adult who received the MenACWY meningococcal vaccine as a control. This rearrangement joins TRBV19 to TRBJ2-1, with TRBD2 matching 11 bases. Sequenced material: peripheral blood, taken 28 days after the second dose of the MenACWY control vaccine. CDR3: CASSTLAGVRGEQFF. The CDR3 bases are TGTGCCAGTAGTACACTAGCGGGAGTAAGAGGTGAGCAGTTCTTC. The variable domain in full, completed from reference TRBV19 and TRBJ2-1, reads DGGITQSPKYLFRKEGQNVTLSCEQNLNHDAMYWYRQDPGQGLRLIYYSQIVNDFQKGDIAEGYSVSREKKESFPLTVTSAQKNPTAFYLCASSTLAGVRGEQFFGPGTRLTVL.